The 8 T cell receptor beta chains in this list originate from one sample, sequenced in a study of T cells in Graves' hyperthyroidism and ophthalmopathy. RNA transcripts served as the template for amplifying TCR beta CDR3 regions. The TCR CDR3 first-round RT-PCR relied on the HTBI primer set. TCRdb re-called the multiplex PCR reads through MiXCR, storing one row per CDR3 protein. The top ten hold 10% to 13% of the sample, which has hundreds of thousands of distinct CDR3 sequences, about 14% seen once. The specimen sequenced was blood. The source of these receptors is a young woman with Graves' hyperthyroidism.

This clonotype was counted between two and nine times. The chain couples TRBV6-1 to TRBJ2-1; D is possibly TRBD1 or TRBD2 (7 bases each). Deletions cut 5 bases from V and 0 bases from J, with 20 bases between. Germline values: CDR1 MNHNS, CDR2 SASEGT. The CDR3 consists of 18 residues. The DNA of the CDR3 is TGTGCCAGCAGTCCAGGGGGGGGGATCATCAGCTCCTACAATGAGCAGTTCTTC. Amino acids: CASSPGGGIISSYNEQFF.

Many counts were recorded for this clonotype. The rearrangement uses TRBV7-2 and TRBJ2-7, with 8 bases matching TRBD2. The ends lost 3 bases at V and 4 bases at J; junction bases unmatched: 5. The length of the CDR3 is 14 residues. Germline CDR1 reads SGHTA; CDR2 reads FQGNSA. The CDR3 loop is CASSFTASGYEQYF. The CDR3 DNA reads TGTGCCAGCAGCTTCACGGCTAGCGGGTACGAGCAGTACTTC.

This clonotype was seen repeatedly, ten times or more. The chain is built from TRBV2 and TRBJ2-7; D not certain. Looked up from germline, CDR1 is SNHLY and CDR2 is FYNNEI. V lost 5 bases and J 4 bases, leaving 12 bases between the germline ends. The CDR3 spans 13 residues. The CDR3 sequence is CASSRTAKYEQYF. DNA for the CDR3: TGTGCCAGCAGTAGGACGGCTAAGTACGAGCAGTACTTC.

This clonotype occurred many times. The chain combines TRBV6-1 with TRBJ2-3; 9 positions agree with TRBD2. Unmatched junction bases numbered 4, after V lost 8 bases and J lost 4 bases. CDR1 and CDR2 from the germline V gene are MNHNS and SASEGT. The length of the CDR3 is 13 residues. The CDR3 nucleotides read TGTGCCAGCGTAGCGGGAGTCTCAGATACGCAGTATTTT. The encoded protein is CASVAGVSDTQYF.

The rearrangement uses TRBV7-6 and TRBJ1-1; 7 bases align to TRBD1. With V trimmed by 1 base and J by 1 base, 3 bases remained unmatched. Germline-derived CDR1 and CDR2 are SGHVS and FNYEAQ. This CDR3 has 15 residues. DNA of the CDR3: TGTGCCAGCAGCTTAGGCAGGGGGAAGAACACTGAAGCTTTCTTT. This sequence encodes CASSLGRGKNTEAFF.

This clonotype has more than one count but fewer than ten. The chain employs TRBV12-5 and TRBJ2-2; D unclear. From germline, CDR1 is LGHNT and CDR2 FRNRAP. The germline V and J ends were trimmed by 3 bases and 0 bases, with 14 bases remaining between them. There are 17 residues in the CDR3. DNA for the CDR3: TGTGCTAGTGGTTTCCCATCGAGAAAAACGAACACCGGGGAGCTGTTTTTT. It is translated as CASGFPSRKTNTGELFF.

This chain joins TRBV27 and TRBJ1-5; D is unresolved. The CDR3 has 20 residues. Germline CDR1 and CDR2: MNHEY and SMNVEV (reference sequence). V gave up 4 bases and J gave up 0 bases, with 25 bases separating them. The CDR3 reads CASSSPLDIKRAYSNQPQHF. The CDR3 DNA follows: TGTGCCAGCAGTTCTCCCCTAGACATAAAAAGGGCATATAGCAATCAGCCCCAGCATTTT.

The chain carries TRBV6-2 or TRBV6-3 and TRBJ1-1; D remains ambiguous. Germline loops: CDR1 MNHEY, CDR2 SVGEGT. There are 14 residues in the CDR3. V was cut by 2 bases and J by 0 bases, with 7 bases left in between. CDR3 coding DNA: TGTGCCAGCAGTTACGTGTCGATGAACACTGAAGCTTTCTTT. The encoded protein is CASSYVSMNTEAFF.